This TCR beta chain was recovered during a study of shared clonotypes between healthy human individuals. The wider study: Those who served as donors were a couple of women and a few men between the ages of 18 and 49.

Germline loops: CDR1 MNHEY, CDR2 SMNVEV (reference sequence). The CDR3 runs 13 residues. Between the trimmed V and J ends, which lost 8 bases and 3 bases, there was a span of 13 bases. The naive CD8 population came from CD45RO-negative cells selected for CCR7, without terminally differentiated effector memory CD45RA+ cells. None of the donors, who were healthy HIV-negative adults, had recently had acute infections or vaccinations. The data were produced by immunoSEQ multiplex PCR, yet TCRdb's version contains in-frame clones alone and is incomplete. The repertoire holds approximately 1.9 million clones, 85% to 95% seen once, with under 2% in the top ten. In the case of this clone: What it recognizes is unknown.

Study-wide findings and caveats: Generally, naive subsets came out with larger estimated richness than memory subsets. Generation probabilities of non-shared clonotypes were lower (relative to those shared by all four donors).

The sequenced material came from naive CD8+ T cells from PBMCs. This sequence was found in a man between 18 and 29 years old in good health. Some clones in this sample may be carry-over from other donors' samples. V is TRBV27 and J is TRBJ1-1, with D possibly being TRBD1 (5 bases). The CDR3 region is CASSFGAYTEAFF. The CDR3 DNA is TGTGCCAGCTCCTTTGGGGCCTACACTGAAGCTTTCTTT.